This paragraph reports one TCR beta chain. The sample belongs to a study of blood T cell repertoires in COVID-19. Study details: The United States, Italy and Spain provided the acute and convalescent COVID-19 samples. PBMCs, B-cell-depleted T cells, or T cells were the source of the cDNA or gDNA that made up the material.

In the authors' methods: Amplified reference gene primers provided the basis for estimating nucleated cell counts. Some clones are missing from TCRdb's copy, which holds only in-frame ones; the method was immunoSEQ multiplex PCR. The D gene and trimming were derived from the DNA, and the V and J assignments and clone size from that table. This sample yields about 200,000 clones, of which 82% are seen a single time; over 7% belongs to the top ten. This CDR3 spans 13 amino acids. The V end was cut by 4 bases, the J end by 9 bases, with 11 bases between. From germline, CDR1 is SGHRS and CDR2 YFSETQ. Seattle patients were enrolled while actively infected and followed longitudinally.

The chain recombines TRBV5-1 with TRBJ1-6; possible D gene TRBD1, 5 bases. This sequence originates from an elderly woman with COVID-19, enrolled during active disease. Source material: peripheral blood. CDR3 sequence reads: CASSPGAGSPLHF. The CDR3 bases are TGCGCCAGCAGCCCTGGGGCAGGTTCACCCCTCCACTTT.